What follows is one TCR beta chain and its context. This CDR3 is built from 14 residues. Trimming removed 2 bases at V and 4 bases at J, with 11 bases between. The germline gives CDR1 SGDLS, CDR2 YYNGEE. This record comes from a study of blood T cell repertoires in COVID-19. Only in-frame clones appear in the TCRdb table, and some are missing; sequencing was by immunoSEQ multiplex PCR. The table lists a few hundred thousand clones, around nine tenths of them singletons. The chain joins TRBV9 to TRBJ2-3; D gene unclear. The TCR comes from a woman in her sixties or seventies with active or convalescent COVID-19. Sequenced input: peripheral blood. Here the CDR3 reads CASSVTGYADTQYF. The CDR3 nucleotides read TGTGCCAGCAGCGTCACGGGTTACGCAGATACGCAGTATTTT.